The 12 T cell receptor beta chains listed next were all sequenced from one sample in a study of blood T cell repertoires in COVID-19. Clones were sequenced by immunoSEQ multiplex PCR, and TCRdb holds only the in-frame ones, with some missing. The sample carries around 210,000 clones, around 80% recorded once. Sequenced: peripheral blood. The receptor source for this set is a woman of 80 years or more with COVID-19, enrolled during active disease.

With regard to this clone: This specimen includes other DNA sequences encoding the same CDR3. This chain connects TRBV5-1 to TRBJ1-5, with D possibly matching TRBD1 (5 bases). Trimming removed 4 bases from V and 7 bases from J, with 12 bases in between. This CDR3 region has 13 residues. Germline V gene sequence: CDR1 SGHRS, CDR2 YFSETQ. Here the CDR3 reads CASSPDNNQPQHF. The CDR3, as DNA: TGCGCCAGCAGCCCGGACAACAACCAGCCCCAGCATTTT. Full variable domain (outside the CDR3, taken from reference TRBV5-1 and TRBJ1-5): KAGVTQTPRYLIKTRGQQVTLSCSPISGHRSVSWYQQTPGQGLQFLFEYFSETQRNKGNFPGRFSGRQFSNSRSEMNVSTLELGDSALYLCASSPDNNQPQHFGDGTRLSIL.

This clone came up once. V gene TRBV5-1 combines with J gene TRBJ1-2, with D possibly TRBD1 on 6 matching bases. Trimming removed 4 bases from V and 5 bases from J, with 18 bases in between. The germline CDR1 and CDR2 sequences are SGHRS and YFSETQ. The CDR3 extends over 15 amino acids. CDR3 loop: CASSPRGGEDYGYTF. The CDR3 DNA sequence: TGCGCCAGCAGCCCCCGCGGGGGCGAGGATTATGGCTACACCTTC.

The rearrangement links TRBV29-1 to TRBJ2-5; 8 bases agree with TRBD2. Germline V CDR1 and CDR2: SQVTM, ANQGSEA. V shed 7 bases, J shed 3 bases, and the junction held 4 bases outside the gene matches. The CDR3 is 12 amino acids. CDR3: CSAEREKETQYF. CDR3 sequence (DNA): TGCAGCGCCGAGCGGGAGAAAGAGACCCAGTACTTC.

The V gene is TRBV5-1, the J gene TRBJ1-2, with a possible D match to TRBD1 (5 bases). Trimming shortened V by 0 bases and J by 7 bases, and 16 bases separated the two germline ends. There are 15 residues in the CDR3. Looked up from germline, CDR1 is SGHRS and CDR2 is YFSETQ. The CDR3: CASSLAGSEMGGYTF. The CDR3 DNA sequence: TGCGCCAGCAGCTTGGCAGGGTCGGAGATGGGTGGCTACACCTTC.

The chain has TRBV7-3 and TRBJ1-1; TRBD1 is a possible D gene (6 bases). There are 14 residues in the CDR3. Trimming left V 7 bases short and J 6 bases short, with 18 bases between. Per the germline V gene, CDR1 is SGHTA and CDR2 is FQGTGA. The CDR3 bases are TGTGCCAGCAAGGCAAACAGGGATGAGGCTGAAGCTTTCTTT. Its protein is CASKANRDEAEAFF.

This clone has a single count. The chain joins TRBV9 to TRBJ1-1; a possible D gene is TRBD1 (5 bases). Germline assignment: CDR1 SGDLS and CDR2 YYNGEE. Trimming stripped 4 bases from V and 1 base from J, with 17 bases between. The CDR3 length is 16 residues. The CDR3 loop reads CASSQGLGLPNTEAFF. CDR3 nucleotides: TGTGCCAGCAGCCAGGGTTTGGGGCTTCCGAACACTGAAGCTTTCTTT.

This clone was counted between two and nine times. The chain has TRBV4-2 and TRBJ1-5; D gene ambiguous. Trimming shortened V by 0 bases and J by 6 bases, and 15 bases separated the two germline ends. This CDR3 comprises 16 residues. Germline lookup yields CDR1 LGHNA and CDR2 YNFKEQ. In DNA form, the CDR3 reads TGTGCCAGCAGCCAAGACTGGGCGACTGAGGGTCAGCCCCAGCATTTT. This sequence encodes CASSQDWATEGQPQHF.

V gene TRBV12-5 combines with J gene TRBJ1-4, with D unresolved. Trimming left V 2 bases short and J 0 bases short, with 13 bases between. Per the germline V gene, CDR1 is LGHNT and CDR2 is FRNRAP. CDR3 length equals 17 residues. CDR3 residues: CASGLSLSRTTNEKLFF. Written as DNA, the CDR3 is TGTGCTAGTGGTTTGAGTCTTAGCCGCACAACTAATGAAAAACTGTTTTTT.

This clone was counted a few times. V and J are TRBV7-3 and TRBJ2-5; D is ambiguous. Trimming left V 0 bases short and J 5 bases short, with 7 bases between. Germline assignment: CDR1 SGHTA and CDR2 FQGTGA. CDR3 length: 13 amino acids. CDR3 in amino acids: CASSLTDSETQYF. Written as DNA, the CDR3 is TGTGCCAGCAGCTTAACCGACTCCGAGACCCAGTACTTC.

This clone was found once. The chain has TRBV5-1 and TRBJ2-5; 8 nucleotides agree with TRBD2. CDR1 SGHRS and CDR2 YFSETQ come from the germline V gene. Trimming removed 3 bases from V and 5 bases from J; junction bases left unmatched: 9. The CDR3 is 15 residues long. CDR3 in amino acids: CASSWNSGIGETQYF. CDR3 in DNA: TGCGCCAGCAGCTGGAATAGCGGGATTGGTGAGACCCAGTACTTC.

This chain links TRBV5-6 with TRBJ2-5; D is possibly TRBD1 (6 bases). Per germline, CDR1 SGHDT and CDR2 YYEEEE. The V gene lost 4 bases and the J gene lost 4 bases, with 20 bases spanning the gap. The CDR3 covers 16 residues. CDR3 nucleotides: TGTGCCAGCAGCATCCCAGGGGCTGGGCCTACAGAGACCCAGTACTTC. This encodes CASSIPGAGPTETQYF.

The genes are TRBV4-1 and TRBJ1-4; D gene unclear. Germline loops: CDR1 MGHRA, CDR2 YSYEKL. V lost 1 base, J lost 1 base, and 7 bases lay in between. The CDR3 extends over 15 amino acids. DNA of the CDR3: TGCGCCAGCAGCCAAGTGCGAGGAACTAATGAAAAACTGTTTTTT. This sequence encodes CASSQVRGTNEKLFF.